This T cell receptor beta chain came from a study of blood T cell repertoires in COVID-19. Study-wide context: The United States, Italy and Spain were the sources of the acute and convalescent COVID-19 samples. The analysed material was cDNA or gDNA that came from T cells, B-cell-depleted T cells, or PBMCs.

TCRdb's copy holds only in-frame clones and misses some; the assay was immunoSEQ multiplex PCR. In the table there are hundreds of thousands of clones, about 88% of which are singletons. This CDR3 comprises 15 residues. V lost 4 bases and J lost 2, with 15 bases in between. Germline lookup yields CDR1 SGHTA and CDR2 FQGNSA. This clonotype was sampled from a woman aged 35 to 49 who had recovered from COVID-19. V and J are TRBV7-2 and TRBJ2-7, with a tentative D call TRBD1 (6 bases). Material: peripheral blood. The DNA for the CDR3 is TGTGCCAGCAGCTCTTACAGGGTAGGAACCTACGAGCAGTACTTC. Encoded protein: CASSSYRVGTYEQYF.